The TCR beta chain described here comes from a study of shared clonotypes between healthy human individuals (dated by TCRdb to about 2020). For context, the study as a whole: The cohort comprised a couple of women and a few men aged 18 to 49 years. For each donor, CD4 naive and CD4 memory were each run on three plates, CD8 naive on two plates, and CD8 memory on one plate. Blood TCR repertoires of about five healthy adults were deeply sequenced to estimate repertoire size and the extent of clonotype sharing between individuals. To increase sequencing depth and limit assay-specific biases, different laboratories used diverse techniques to prepare libraries and sequence TCR repertoires. Per donor, leukapheresis produced somewhere between about 0.94 and 9.5 billion PBMCs. General study outcomes and caveats: Incomplete sequencing was indicated by rarefaction of sorted-subset datasets, despite the large sequencing depth. Because the study included a small number of donors, the genetic and exposure-history diversity represented was limited. Sampling was limited to blood, and TCR repertoires in tissue likely differ from TCR repertoires in blood. Compared with non-shared clonotypes, the clonotypes found in all four sorted-subset donors had higher generation probabilities. Naive subsets generally had larger estimated clonotype richness than memory subsets. Around 5.4% of naive CD4, roughly 3.6% of naive CD8, 2.3% of memory CD4, and roughly 0.4% of memory CD8 clonotypes were shared across several donors. Based on pairwise subsampling, the degree of clonotype sharing among donors was expected to be affected by sequencing depth.

From cysteine to phenylalanine, the CDR3 is 11 amino acids long. The sequence is cut down to CDR3 DNA, 33 bases in frame from base 1. TCR CDR3 regions were amplified from genomic DNA by multiplex PCR using the deep immunoSEQ assay. Genomic DNA extracted from each cell subset was distributed evenly over all wells of several immunoSEQ 96-well plates, and each plate served as one replicate. For sorted subsets, each replicate PCR was loaded with around 200 ng genomic DNA, equivalent to 25,000 to 35,000 T cell genomes. Purified libraries were quantified with a Qubit 3.0 fluorometer, sized on a Bioanalyzer 2100, and re-quantified with the KAPA Library Quantification kit. Each immunoSEQ 96-well plate was sequenced on its own single-read 150-cycle Illumina NextSeq 550 flow cell. The authors' pipeline ran thus. Because only junctional sequences without quality scores were contained in the immunoSEQ output, filtering matching that applied to full-length reads could not be performed. Sequences were annotated with PyIR, a Python wrapper for IgBLAST v1.9, using IMGT germline references to assign V/J genes and CDR3. Reads with weak V/J assignments (E-value above 1e-6), missing CDR3, stop codons, out-of-frame junctions, or ambiguous translated residues were removed. V3J clonotypes were defined as sequences sharing the same inferred V gene, J gene, and CDR3 amino acid sequence. The percentage overlap between two repertoires was calculated by dividing the number of shared unique clonotypes by the size of the smaller repertoire. Richness of each repertoire was evaluated using RTK rarefaction, the Chao1 estimator, and Recon v2.1 estimates of unobserved clonotypes. OLGA was used to compute generation probabilities for all TCRbeta clonotypes that the gDNA method yielded from several donors. TCRdb stores this immuneACCESS table with in-frame sequences only. Part of the clones is absent; in the studies checked, under half of the shortfall reflects unresolved V genes, and no reason is known for the rest. That table is the source of V, J and clone size, and D and trimming were worked out from the DNA. The sample yields about 2,200,000 clones; just over 90% were counted once. The ten most abundant clones make up 1.7% of the sample.

CD8 naive samples consisted of CD45RO-negative cells that were positively selected for CCR7, yielding a CD45RA+CCR7+ population without TemRA cells. The donors were healthy, HIV-negative adults with no recently reported acute infections or vaccinations. Every donor was a Caucasian adult living in Nashville, Tennessee, USA. Blood was obtained by leukapheresis, after which PBMCs were separated by Ficoll-Histopaque density gradient centrifugation and cryopreserved in liquid nitrogen vapor phase. Analytical flow cytometry was used to check the purity and quantity of every magnetically sorted T cell population. Genomic DNA was isolated from every sorted fraction and measured by UV absorbance on a Nanodrop 2000c. As regards this clone: Which antigen it targets is not known. Base qualities are not at hand, and no much larger clone is one base apart.

The receptor was derived from a man between 18 and 35 years old in good health. Some clones in this sample may be carry-over from other donors' samples. Here the chain combines TRBV12-1 and TRBJ2-7. TRBV12-1 is reported as a pseudogene. The sequenced material came from naive CD8+ T cells from PBMCs. Taken with the paper, the label for cell subset or site translates to: CD45RA+CCR7+. The CDR3 corresponds to CASSPLGEQYF. The bases are TGTGCCAGCAGCCCTCTGGGAGAGCAGTACTTC.